This paragraph reports one T cell receptor (beta chain). Clones were read by immunoSEQ multiplex PCR, and TCRdb kept only the in-frame ones, dropping some. The sample consists of 120,000 or so clones, approximately 91% of them appearing once. V was trimmed by 2 bases and J by 1 base, leaving 9 bases between them. Germline V gives CDR1 SGHKS, CDR2 YYEKEE (reference sequence). The CDR3 sequence is 14 residues long. The donors were members of the validation cohort comprising approximately 110 subjects, separate from the approximately 630-subject first cohort. The sample belongs to a study of cytomegalovirus exposure and HLA in healthy donors.

The TCR sequence derives from a woman aged 18-30 years in good health and CMV-seronegative. The sample consisted of PBMCs. The chain couples TRBV5-5 to TRBJ2-5; D gene unclear. The CDR3 nucleotides read TGTGCCAGCAGCTTTGGCGGTATCCAAGAGACCCAGTACTTC. Protein: CASSFGGIQETQYF. The variable domain in full, completed from reference TRBV5-5 and TRBJ2-5, reads DAGVTQSPTHLIKTRGQQVTLRCSPISGHKSVSWYQQVLGQGPQFIFQYYEKEERGRGNFPDRFSARQFPNYSSELNVNALLLGDSALYLCASSFGGIQETQYFGPGTRLLVL.